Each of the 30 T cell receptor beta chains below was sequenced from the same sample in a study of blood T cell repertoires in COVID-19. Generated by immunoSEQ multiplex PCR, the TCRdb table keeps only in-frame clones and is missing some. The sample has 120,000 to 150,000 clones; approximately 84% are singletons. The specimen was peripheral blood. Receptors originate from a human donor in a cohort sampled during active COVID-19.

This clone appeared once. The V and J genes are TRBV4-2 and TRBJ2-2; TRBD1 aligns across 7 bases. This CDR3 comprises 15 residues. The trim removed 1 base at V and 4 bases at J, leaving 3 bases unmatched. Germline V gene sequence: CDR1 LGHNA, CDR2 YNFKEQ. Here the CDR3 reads CASSQVGTATGELFF. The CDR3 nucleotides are TGTGCCAGCAGCCAAGTAGGGACAGCCACCGGGGAGCTGTTTTTT.

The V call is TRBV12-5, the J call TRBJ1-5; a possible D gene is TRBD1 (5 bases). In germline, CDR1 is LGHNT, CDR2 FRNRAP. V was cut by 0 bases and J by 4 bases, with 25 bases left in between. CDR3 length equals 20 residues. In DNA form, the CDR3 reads TGTGCTAGTGGTTTGGTACTTGGAGACAACCGGAGGGGTGGGAATCAGCCCCAGCATTTT. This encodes CASGLVLGDNRRGGNQPQHF.

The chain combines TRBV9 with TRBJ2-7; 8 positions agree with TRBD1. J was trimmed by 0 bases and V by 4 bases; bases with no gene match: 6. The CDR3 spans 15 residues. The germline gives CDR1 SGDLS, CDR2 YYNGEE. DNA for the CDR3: TGTGCCAGCAGCCCCAGACAGGGGCGCTCCTACGAGCAGTACTTC. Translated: CASSPRQGRSYEQYF.

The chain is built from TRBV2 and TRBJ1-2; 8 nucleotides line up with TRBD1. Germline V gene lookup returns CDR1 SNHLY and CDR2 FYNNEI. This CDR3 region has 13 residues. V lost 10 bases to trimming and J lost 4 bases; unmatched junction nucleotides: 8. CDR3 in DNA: TGTGCCACCCAAGACAGGGGCGGCTATGGCTACACCTTC. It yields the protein CATQDRGGYGYTF.

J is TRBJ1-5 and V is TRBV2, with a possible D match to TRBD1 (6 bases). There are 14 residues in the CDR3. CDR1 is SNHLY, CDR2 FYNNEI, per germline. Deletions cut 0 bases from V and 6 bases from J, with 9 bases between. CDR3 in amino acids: CASSEARGAQPQHF. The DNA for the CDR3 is TGTGCCAGCAGTGAAGCACGGGGGGCTCAGCCCCAGCATTTT.

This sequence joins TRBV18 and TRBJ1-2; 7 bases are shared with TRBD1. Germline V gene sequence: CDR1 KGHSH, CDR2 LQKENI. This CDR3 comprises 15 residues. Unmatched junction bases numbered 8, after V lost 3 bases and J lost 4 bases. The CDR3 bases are TGTGCCAGCTCACCGGAACAGGGGCAACTCTATGGCTACACCTTC. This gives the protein CASSPEQGQLYGYTF.

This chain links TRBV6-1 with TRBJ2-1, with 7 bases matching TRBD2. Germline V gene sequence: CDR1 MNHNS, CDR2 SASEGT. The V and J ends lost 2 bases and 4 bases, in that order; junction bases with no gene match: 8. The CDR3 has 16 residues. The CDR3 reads CASSESLGGMYNEQFF. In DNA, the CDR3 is TGTGCCAGCAGTGAAAGTCTCGGGGGGATGTACAATGAGCAGTTCTTC.

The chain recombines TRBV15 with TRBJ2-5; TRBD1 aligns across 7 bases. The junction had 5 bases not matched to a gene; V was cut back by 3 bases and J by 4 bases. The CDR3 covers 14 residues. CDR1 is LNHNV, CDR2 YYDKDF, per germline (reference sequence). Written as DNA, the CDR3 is TGTGCCACCAGCAGTAGGGGGCAGGGAGAGACCCAGTACTTC. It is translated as CATSSRGQGETQYF. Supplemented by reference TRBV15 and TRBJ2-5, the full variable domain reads DAMVIQNPRYQVTQFGKPVTLSCSQTLNHNVMYWYQQKSSQAPKLLFHYYDKDFNNEADTPDNFQSRRPNTSFCFLDIRSPGLGDTAMYLCATSSRGQGETQYFGPGTRLLVL.

This chain's CDR3 is CASSYSPLGEDGYTF. CDR3 DNA sequence: TGTGCCAGCAGTTACTCCCCTCTGGGGGAGGACGGCTACACCTTC. The chain has TRBV6-5 and TRBJ1-2, with a weak D call TRBD1 (5 bases). This CDR3 has 15 residues. Germline CDR1 is MNHEY and CDR2 is SVGAGI. The V end was cut by 0 bases, the J end by 8 bases, with 16 bases between.

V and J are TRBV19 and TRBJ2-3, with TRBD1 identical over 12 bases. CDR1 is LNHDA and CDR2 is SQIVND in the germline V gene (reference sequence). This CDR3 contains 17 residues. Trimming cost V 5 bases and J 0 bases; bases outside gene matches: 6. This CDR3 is CASSSGTGGFSTDTQYF. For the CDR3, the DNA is TGTGCCAGTAGTTCGGGGACAGGGGGCTTTAGCACAGATACGCAGTATTTT.

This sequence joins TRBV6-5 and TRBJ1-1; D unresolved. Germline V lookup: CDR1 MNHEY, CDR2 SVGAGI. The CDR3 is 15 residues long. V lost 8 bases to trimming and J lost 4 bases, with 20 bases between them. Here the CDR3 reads CASYFRGVGITEAFF. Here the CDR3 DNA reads TGTGCCAGCTACTTCCGGGGAGTGGGAATCACTGAAGCTTTCTTT.

The CDR3 DNA sequence: TGTGCCAGCAGTCCGATACCGGGACAGGGGAGCGCTGAAGCTTTCTTT. Translation gives CASSPIPGQGSAEAFF. The chain combines TRBV6-2 or TRBV6-3 with TRBJ1-1; 10 bases align to TRBD1. CDR1 and CDR2 (germline): MNHEY, SVGEGT. CDR3 length: 16 amino acids. J lost 6 bases, V lost 5 bases, and 12 bases had no gene match.

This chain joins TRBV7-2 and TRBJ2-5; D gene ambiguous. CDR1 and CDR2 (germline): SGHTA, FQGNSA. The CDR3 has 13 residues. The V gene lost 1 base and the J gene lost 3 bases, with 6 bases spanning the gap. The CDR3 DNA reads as TGTGCCAGCAGCTTAGGGAGAAAAGAGACCCAGTACTTC. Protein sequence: CASSLGRKETQYF.

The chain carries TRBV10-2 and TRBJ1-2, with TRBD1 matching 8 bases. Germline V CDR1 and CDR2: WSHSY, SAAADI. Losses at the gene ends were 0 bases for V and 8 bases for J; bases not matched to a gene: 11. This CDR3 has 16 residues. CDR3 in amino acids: CASSESTRDRGIGYTF. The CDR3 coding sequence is TGCGCCAGCAGTGAGTCGACTCGTGACAGGGGTATAGGCTACACCTTC.

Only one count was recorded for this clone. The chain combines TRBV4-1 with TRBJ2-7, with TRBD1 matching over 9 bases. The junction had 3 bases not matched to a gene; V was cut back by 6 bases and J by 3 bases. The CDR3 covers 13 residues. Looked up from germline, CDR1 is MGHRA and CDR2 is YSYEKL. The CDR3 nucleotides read TGCGCCAGCAGTTGGACAGGGGACTACGAGCAGTACTTC. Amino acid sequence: CASSWTGDYEQYF.

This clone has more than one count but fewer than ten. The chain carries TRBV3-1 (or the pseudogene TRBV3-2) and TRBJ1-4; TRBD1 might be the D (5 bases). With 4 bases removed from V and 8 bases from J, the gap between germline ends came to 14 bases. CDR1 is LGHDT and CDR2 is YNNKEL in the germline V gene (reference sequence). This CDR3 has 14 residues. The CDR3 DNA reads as TGTGCCAGCAGCCTACAAGTTTCAGGGGAAAAACTGTTTTTT. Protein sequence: CASSLQVSGEKLFF.

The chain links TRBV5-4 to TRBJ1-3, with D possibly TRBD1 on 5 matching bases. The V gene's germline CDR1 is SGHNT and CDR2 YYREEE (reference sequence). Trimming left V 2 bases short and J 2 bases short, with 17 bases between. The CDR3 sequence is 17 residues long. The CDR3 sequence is CASSFINTDRPGNTIYF. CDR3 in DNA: TGTGCCAGCAGCTTTATAAATACCGACAGACCTGGAAACACCATATATTTT.

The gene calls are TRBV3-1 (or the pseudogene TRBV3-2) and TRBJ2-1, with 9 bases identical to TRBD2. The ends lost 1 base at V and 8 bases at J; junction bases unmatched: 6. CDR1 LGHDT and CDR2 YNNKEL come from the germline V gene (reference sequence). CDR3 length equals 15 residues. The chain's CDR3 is CASSQGGGGFDEQFF. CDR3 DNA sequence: TGTGCCAGCAGCCAAGGCGGGGGGGGCTTCGATGAGCAGTTCTTC.

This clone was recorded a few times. For the CDR3, the DNA is TGCGCCAGCAGCTTGGTTCAGGGGGATTCCAGGCCCTACAATGAGCAGTTCTTC. This sequence encodes CASSLVQGDSRPYNEQFF. The V call is TRBV5-1, the J call TRBJ2-1, with 7 bases identical to TRBD1. Looked up from germline, CDR1 is SGHRS and CDR2 is YFSETQ. CDR3 length: 18 residues. With 0 bases clipped from V and 2 bases from J, the junction kept 11 bases outside the gene matches.

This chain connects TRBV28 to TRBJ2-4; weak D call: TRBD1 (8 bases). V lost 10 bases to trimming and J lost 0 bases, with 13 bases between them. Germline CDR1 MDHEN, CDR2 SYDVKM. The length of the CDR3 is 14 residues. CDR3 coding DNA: TGTGCCACACAGGGGGAGGGAGCCAAAAACATTCAGTACTTC. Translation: CATQGEGAKNIQYF. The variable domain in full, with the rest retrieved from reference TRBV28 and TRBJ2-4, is DVKVTQSSRYLVKRTGEKVFLECVQDMDHENMFWYRQDPGLGLRLIYFSYDVKMKEKGDIPEGYSVSREKKERFSLILESASTNQTSMYLCATQGEGAKNIQYFGAGTRLSVL.

CDR3 DNA sequence: TGTGCCAGCACGGTCAGGGCGTTAAACGAGCAGTACTTC. Translated: CASTVRALNEQYF. The rearrangement uses TRBV6-6 and TRBJ2-7, with D perhaps matching TRBD1 (5 bases). This CDR3 comprises 13 residues. V lost 7 bases and J lost 5, with 15 bases in between. The germline V gene has CDR1 MNHNY and CDR2 SVGAGI (reference sequence).

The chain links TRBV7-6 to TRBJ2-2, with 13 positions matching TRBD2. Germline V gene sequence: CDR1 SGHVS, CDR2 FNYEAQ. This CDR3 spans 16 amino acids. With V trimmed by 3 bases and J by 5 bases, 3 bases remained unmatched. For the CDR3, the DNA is TGTGCCAGCAGCTTCCGGACTAGCGGGGGAACCGGGGAGCTGTTTTTT. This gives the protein CASSFRTSGGTGELFF.

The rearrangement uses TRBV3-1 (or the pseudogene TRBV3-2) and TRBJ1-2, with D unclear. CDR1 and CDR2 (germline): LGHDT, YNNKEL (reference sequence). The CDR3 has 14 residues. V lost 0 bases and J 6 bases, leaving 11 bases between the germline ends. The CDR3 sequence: CASSQDLYGDGYTF. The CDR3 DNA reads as TGTGCCAGCAGCCAAGATCTGTATGGAGATGGCTACACCTTC.

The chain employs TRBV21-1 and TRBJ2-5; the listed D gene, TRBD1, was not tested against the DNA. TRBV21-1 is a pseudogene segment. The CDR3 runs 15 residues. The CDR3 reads CARTSGTQGSKTQYF. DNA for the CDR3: TGTGCCAGAACATCCGGGACACAGGGCAGTAAGACCCAGTACTTC.

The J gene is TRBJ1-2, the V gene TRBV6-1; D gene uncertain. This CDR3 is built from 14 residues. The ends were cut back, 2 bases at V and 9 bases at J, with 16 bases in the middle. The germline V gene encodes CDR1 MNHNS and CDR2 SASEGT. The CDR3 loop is CASSEIVDSPSYTF. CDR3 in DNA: TGTGCCAGCAGTGAAATAGTAGACTCTCCAAGCTACACCTTC.

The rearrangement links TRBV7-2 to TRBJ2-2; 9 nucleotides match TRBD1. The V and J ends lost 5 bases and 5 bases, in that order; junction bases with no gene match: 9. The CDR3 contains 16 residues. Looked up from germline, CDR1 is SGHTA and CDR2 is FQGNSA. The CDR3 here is CASSPDRGGKTGELFF. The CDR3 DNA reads TGTGCCAGCAGCCCTGACAGGGGGGGAAAAACCGGGGAGCTGTTTTTT.

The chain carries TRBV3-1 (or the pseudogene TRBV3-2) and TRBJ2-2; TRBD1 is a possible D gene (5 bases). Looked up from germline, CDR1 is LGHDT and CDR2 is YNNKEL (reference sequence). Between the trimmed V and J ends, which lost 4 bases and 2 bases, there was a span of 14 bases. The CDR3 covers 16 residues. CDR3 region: CASSRPDSPNTGELFF. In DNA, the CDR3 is TGTGCCAGCAGCCGACCTGACAGTCCTAACACCGGGGAGCTGTTTTTT.

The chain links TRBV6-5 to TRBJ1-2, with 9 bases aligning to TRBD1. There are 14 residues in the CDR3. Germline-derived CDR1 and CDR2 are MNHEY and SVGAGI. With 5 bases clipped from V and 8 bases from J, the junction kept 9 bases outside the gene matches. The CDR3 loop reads CASSKQQGAKGYTF. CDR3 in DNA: TGTGCCAGCAGTAAACAACAGGGGGCGAAGGGCTACACCTTC.

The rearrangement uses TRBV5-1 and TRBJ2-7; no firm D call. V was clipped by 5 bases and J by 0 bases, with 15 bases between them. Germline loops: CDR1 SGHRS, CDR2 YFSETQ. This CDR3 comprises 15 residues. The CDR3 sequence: CASSRLFQDSYEQYF. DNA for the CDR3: TGCGCCAGCAGTCGGCTGTTCCAGGACTCCTACGAGCAGTACTTC.

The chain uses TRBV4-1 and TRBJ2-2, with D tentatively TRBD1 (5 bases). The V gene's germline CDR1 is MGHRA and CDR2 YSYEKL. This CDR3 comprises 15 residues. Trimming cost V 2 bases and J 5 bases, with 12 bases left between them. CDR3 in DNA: TGCGCCAGCAGCCAATCAGGGAAGACAACCGGGGAGCTGTTTTTT. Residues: CASSQSGKTTGELFF.